One and the same sample provided the 18 T cell receptor beta chains below, sequenced in a study of molecular identifiers for immune sequencing clone quantification (dated by TCRdb to the late 2010s). Library generation was performed with PCR. Sequencing was carried out with an Illumina HiSeq 4000. TCRdb passed the public sequencing reads through fastp at Q25 and MiXCR, retaining productive beta sequences. Each entry is one CDR3 protein sequence, shown with its most common DNA and genes. The sample table records around 480,000 distinct CDR3 sequences; roughly 23% of these occur just once. Clones ranked in the top ten supply approximately 0.8% of the sample. Sequencing was done on a sample of naive CD8+ T cells from blood, with Jurkat cell RNA spiked in. The cell subset or site label corresponds to: FACS-sorted CD8+CD4-CCR7+CD45RA+ naive T cells. The receptors derive from a human donor in good health. Some libraries in this study had Jurkat cell RNA spiked in.

As regards this clonotype: It may be a read error: a sequence one base away is much more abundant. This rearrangement joins TRBV20-1 to TRBJ1-1, with unresolved D. The CDR3 sequence is 14 residues long. Germline V gives CDR1 DFQATT, CDR2 SNEGSKA (reference sequence). This CDR3 reads CSAGDEGKYLEAFF. Here the CDR3 DNA reads TGCAGTGCTGGAGATGAGGGCAAGTATTTGGAGGCTTTCTTT.

This clonotype occurred many times. V gene TRBV14 combines with J gene TRBJ1-2; D gene uncertain. Germline assignment: CDR1 SGHDN and CDR2 FVKESK. Trimming took 3 bases from V and 3 from J, leaving 17 bases between them. The CDR3 totals 16 residues. The CDR3 is CASSHGWEAAHYGYTF. CDR3 bases: TGTGCCAGCAGCCACGGCTGGGAGGCGGCCCACTATGGCTACACCTTC.

This clonotype was detected ten times or more. This sequence joins TRBV7-9 and TRBJ2-3, with D perhaps being TRBD1 or TRBD2 (5 bases each). CDR3 length: 13 amino acids. Trimming took off 11 bases at V and 2 bases at J, with 14 bases between the two ends. CDR1 is SEHNR, CDR2 FQNEAQ, per germline (reference sequence). The CDR3 is CAGTRQNTDTQYF. Here the CDR3 DNA reads TGTGCCGGGACCCGGCAAAACACAGATACGCAGTATTTT.

At least ten counts were recorded for this clonotype. The rearrangement links TRBV4-3 to TRBJ2-5; 8 bases are a match to TRBD2. Looked up from germline, CDR1 is LGHNA and CDR2 is YSLEER. The CDR3 length is 14 residues. V shed 3 bases, J shed 2 bases, and the junction held 2 bases outside the gene matches. The DNA for the CDR3 is TGCGCCAGCAGCCACATAGCGGGGCAAGAGACCCAGTACTTC. Its protein product is CASSHIAGQETQYF.

This clonotype was counted between two and nine times. The J gene is TRBJ1-5, the V gene TRBV30, with 8 bases aligning to TRBD1. The CDR3 spans 16 residues. Germline V gives CDR1 GTSNPN, CDR2 SVGIG (reference sequence). The ends lost 7 bases at V and 0 bases at J; junction bases unmatched: 11. CDR3: CAYSRTGTYSNQPQHF. The DNA for the CDR3 is TGTGCCTACTCACGGACAGGGACCTATAGCAATCAGCCCCAGCATTTT.

There are many counts of this clonotype. The J gene is TRBJ1-1, the V gene TRBV28, with D unresolved. V was shortened by 2 bases and J by 0 bases, with 10 bases between the two germline ends. Germline CDR1 reads MDHEN; CDR2 reads SYDVKM. The CDR3 loop spans 15 amino acids. CDR3 nucleotide sequence: TGTGCCAGCAGTTTAGTTAGATCCATGAACACTGAAGCTTTCTTT. As protein: CASSLVRSMNTEAFF.

The CDR3 is CASSQTYRTSGTVTYEQYF. The CDR3 coding sequence is TGTGCCAGCAGTCAGACCTACAGGACTAGCGGAACCGTTACCTACGAGCAGTACTTC. J is TRBJ2-7 and V is TRBV6-9; 10 nucleotides line up with TRBD2. The CDR3 is made up of 19 amino acids. After removal of 5 bases from V and 2 bases from J, the junction contained 18 bases not matched to a gene. In germline, CDR1 is MNHGY, CDR2 SVAAGI.

The V gene is TRBV29-1, the J gene TRBJ1-4; D gene uncertain. The CDR3 spans 12 residues. V dropped 6 bases and J dropped 0 bases, with 5 bases sitting between them. Germline loops: CDR1 SQVTM, CDR2 ANQGSEA. The CDR3 spells CSVFATNEKLFF. The CDR3 nucleotides read TGCAGCGTGTTTGCAACTAATGAAAAACTGTTTTTT.

The chain recombines TRBV6-5 with TRBJ2-3; 8 bases agree with TRBD2. The CDR3 length is 14 residues. The germline gives CDR1 MNHEY, CDR2 SVGAGI. J was trimmed by 4 bases and V by 6 bases; bases with no gene match: 6. The CDR3 here is CASRPRGGADTQYF. As DNA, the CDR3 is TGTGCCAGCAGACCCCGGGGGGGGGCAGATACGCAGTATTTT.

This clonotype appeared many times. The chain couples TRBV29-1 to TRBJ2-2; D tentatively fits TRBD1 or TRBD2 (5 bases each). The CDR3 covers 13 residues. V lost 8 bases to trimming and J lost 7 bases, with 17 bases between them. CDR1 is SQVTM, CDR2 ANQGSEA, per germline. The CDR3 DNA reads as TGCAGCTATTCCGGGACGCTGGGCGGGGAGCTGTTTTTT. It translates to CSYSGTLGGELFF.

This clonotype turned up a few times. The rearrangement joins TRBV3-1 to TRBJ2-7; possibly TRBD1 for D (5 bases). Per germline, CDR1 LGHDT and CDR2 YNNKEL (reference sequence). Trimming took off 4 bases at V and 3 bases at J, with 25 bases between the two ends. The CDR3 runs to 18 residues. DNA for the CDR3: TGTGCCAGCAGCCCGGATTTAGTGGTGACAGAGCCAAACTACGAGCAGTACTTC. Translated: CASSPDLVVTEPNYEQYF.

V and J are TRBV10-2 and TRBJ1-1, with 8 bases fitting TRBD1. J gave up 0 bases and V 8 bases, and 5 bases lay outside the gene matches. The CDR3 extends over 14 amino acids. CDR1 and CDR2 (germline): WSHSY, SAAADI. This CDR3 is CASGRQGMNTEAFF. The CDR3 bases are TGCGCCAGCGGTAGACAGGGGATGAACACTGAAGCTTTCTTT.

The J gene is TRBJ2-2, the V gene TRBV6-6; weak D call: TRBD1 (6 bases). The CDR3 is made up of 15 amino acids. Germline V gene sequence: CDR1 MNHNY, CDR2 SVGAGI (reference sequence). The V end lost 6 bases, the J end lost 3 bases, and 14 bases lay between the germline ends. CDR3 sequence reads: CASRQGTMDTGELFF. The CDR3 DNA reads as TGTGCCAGCAGACAGGGAACCATGGACACCGGGGAGCTGTTTTTT.

Of note for this clonotype: Its ends do not fully match the called genes, so a read error is possible. Here the CDR3 DNA reads TGTGCCAGCAGCTTGGCGGACAGGGTTTTTTACTATGGCCACACCTTC. Amino acid sequence: CASSLADRVFYYGHTF. The rearrangement uses TRBV5-6 and TRBJ1-2; 8 nucleotides match TRBD1. Looked up from germline, CDR1 is SGHDT and CDR2 is YYEEEE. The CDR3 loop spans 16 amino acids.

The chain links TRBV27 to TRBJ2-7; weak D call: TRBD1 (5 bases). The V gene lost 4 bases and the J gene lost 2 bases, with 21 bases spanning the gap. CDR1 is MNHEY, CDR2 SMNVEV, per germline (reference sequence). The CDR3 extends over 17 amino acids. The CDR3 sequence is CASSSHPDSLGTYEQYF. Written as DNA, the CDR3 is TGTGCCAGCAGTTCCCATCCAGACAGTCTGGGCACCTACGAGCAGTACTTC.

V and J are TRBV7-9 and TRBJ2-5; D is possibly TRBD2 (7 bases). The CDR3 extends over 16 amino acids. Germline V gene sequence: CDR1 SEHNR, CDR2 FQNEAQ (reference sequence). Between the trimmed V and J ends, which lost 2 bases and 2 bases, there was a span of 15 bases. The CDR3 sequence is CASSLTLGGAQETQYF. In DNA form, the CDR3 reads TGTGCCAGCAGCTTAACCCTAGGGGGGGCACAAGAGACCCAGTACTTC. Combining the CDR3 with reference TRBV7-9 and TRBJ2-5 gives the whole variable domain DTGVSQNPRHKITKRGQNVTFRCDPISEHNRLYWYRQTLGQGPEFLTYFQNEAQLEKSRLLSDRFSAERPKGSFSTLEIQRTEQGDSAMYLCASSLTLGGAQETQYFGPGTRLLVL.

DNA of the CDR3: TGTGCCAGCAGCCGGGGAGGGCAGCCCCAGCATTTT. This sequence encodes CASSRGGQPQHF. The chain has TRBV7-9 and TRBJ1-5, with no clear D. Germline V gives CDR1 SEHNR, CDR2 FQNEAQ (reference sequence). Trimming left V 5 bases short and J 7 bases short, with 9 bases between. This CDR3 contains 12 residues.

The rearrangement joins TRBV29-1 to TRBJ1-2; TRBD1 aligns across 8 bases. The CDR3 runs 13 residues. V was pared by 6 bases and J by 8 bases, with 11 bases of the junction left unmatched. Germline lookup yields CDR1 SQVTM and CDR2 ANQGSEA. The CDR3 here is CSVGRGQDNGYTF. CDR3 in DNA: TGCAGCGTGGGCAGGGGGCAAGACAACGGCTACACCTTC.